A selection of T cell receptor beta chains follows, all from one sample in a study of cytomegalovirus exposure and HLA in healthy donors. Sequencing was performed with immunoSEQ multiplex PCR; in TCRdb, only in-frame clones are kept and a portion is missing. The sample lists about 170,000 clones; roughly 79% were seen once. The sequencing input was PBMCs. The origin of the receptors is a man in his forties in good health and CMV-seropositive. CDR3s include the opening cysteine and the closing phenylalanine or tryptophan. The order of the fields is D gene, J gene, clone size, V gene, CDR3 protein, CDR3 DNA. The D gene is left open where the match is weak. Clone size is shown for a subset of rows, as once, few, many or a class of expanded clone.

d_gene: TRBD2; j_gene: TRBJ2-5; abundance: -; v_gene: TRBV5-1; CDR3aa: CASTLAGGETQYF; CDR3nt: TGCGCCAGCACCCTAGCGGGAGGAGAGACCCAGTACTTC
d_gene: -; j_gene: TRBJ2-7; abundance: -; v_gene: TRBV11-1; CDR3aa: CASSLGGLAGAYEQYF; CDR3nt: TGTGCCAGCAGCTTAGGGGGGCTAGCTGGAGCCTACGAGCAGTACTTC
d_gene: TRBD1; j_gene: TRBJ2-7; abundance: -; v_gene: TRBV5-1; CDR3aa: CASSFQGQGYSEQYF; CDR3nt: TGCGCCAGCAGCTTCCAGGGACAGGGATATTCCGAGCAGTACTTC
d_gene: TRBD1; j_gene: TRBJ2-7; abundance: -; v_gene: TRBV7-9; CDR3aa: CASTPPGQGYEQYF; CDR3nt: TGTGCCAGCACCCCGCCTGGACAGGGCTACGAGCAGTACTTC
d_gene: TRBD2; j_gene: TRBJ2-1; abundance: few; v_gene: TRBV28; CDR3aa: CASSTPASGNSYNEQFF; CDR3nt: TGTGCCAGCAGTACCCCGGCTAGCGGCAACTCCTACAATGAGCAGTTCTTC
d_gene: -; j_gene: TRBJ2-7; abundance: -; v_gene: TRBV28; CDR3aa: CASSGGSSYEQYF; CDR3nt: TGTGCCAGCAGTGGCGGGTCCTCCTACGAGCAGTACTTC
d_gene: -; j_gene: TRBJ2-1; abundance: -; v_gene: TRBV7-3; CDR3aa: CASSLVGVNEQFF; CDR3nt: TGTGCCAGCAGCTTAGTGGGAGTAAATGAGCAGTTCTTC
d_gene: -; j_gene: TRBJ2-1; abundance: -; v_gene: TRBV18; CDR3aa: CASSPPLADSTGNEQFF; CDR3nt: TGTGCCAGCTCACCCCCCTTAGCTGACAGCACGGGCAATGAGCAGTTCTTC
d_gene: TRBD2; j_gene: TRBJ2-1; abundance: -; v_gene: TRBV4-2; CDR3aa: CASSQDIRASGDNEQFF; CDR3nt: TGTGCCAGCAGCCAAGATATTCGGGCTAGCGGGGACAATGAGCAGTTCTTC
d_gene: -; j_gene: TRBJ2-1; abundance: -; v_gene: TRBV4-2; CDR3aa: CASSQAVSSYNEQFF; CDR3nt: TGTGCCAGCAGCCAAGCTGTCAGTTCCTACAATGAGCAGTTCTTC
d_gene: -; j_gene: TRBJ2-7; abundance: -; v_gene: TRBV6-1; CDR3aa: CASSEGEGGLYEQYF; CDR3nt: TGTGCCAGCAGTGAAGGGGAGGGGGGTCTGTACGAGCAGTACTTC
d_gene: -; j_gene: TRBJ2-5; abundance: -; v_gene: TRBV7-6; CDR3aa: CASSSTPGAQYF; CDR3nt: TGTGCCAGCAGCTCAACGCCCGGGGCCCAGTACTTC
d_gene: TRBD1; j_gene: TRBJ1-2; abundance: -; v_gene: TRBV19; CDR3aa: CASSPRPGQATNYGYTF; CDR3nt: TGTGCCAGTAGTCCCCGCCCCGGACAGGCGACTAACTATGGCTACACCTTC
d_gene: -; j_gene: TRBJ2-1; abundance: few; v_gene: TRBV7-2; CDR3aa: CASSLAARQFF; CDR3nt: TGTGCCAGCAGCTTAGCGGCTCGTCAGTTCTTC
d_gene: TRBD2; j_gene: TRBJ2-7; abundance: -; v_gene: TRBV19; CDR3aa: CASSPSRGGTVTYEQYF; CDR3nt: TGTGCCAGTAGCCCCTCTCGGGGAGGGACGGTGACCTACGAGCAGTACTTC
d_gene: -; j_gene: TRBJ2-2; abundance: -; v_gene: TRBV5-1; CDR3aa: CASSLVAVNTGELFF; CDR3nt: TGCGCCAGCAGCTTGGTGGCGGTGAACACCGGGGAGCTGTTTTTT
d_gene: TRBD1; j_gene: TRBJ2-5; abundance: -; v_gene: TRBV9; CDR3aa: CASSWTGRETQYF; CDR3nt: TGTGCCAGCAGCTGGACAGGGCGAGAGACCCAGTACTTC
d_gene: -; j_gene: TRBJ2-1; abundance: -; v_gene: TRBV6-6; CDR3aa: CASTLVTGVLEQFF; CDR3nt: TGTGCCAGCACCCTCGTAACAGGAGTTCTTGAGCAGTTCTTC
d_gene: -; j_gene: TRBJ2-7; abundance: few; v_gene: TRBV6-6; CDR3aa: CASGAGGQYF; CDR3nt: TGTGCCAGCGGCGCAGGAGGACAGTACTTC
d_gene: -; j_gene: TRBJ1-2; abundance: -; v_gene: TRBV5-1; CDR3aa: CASSFDGTLPYGYTF; CDR3nt: TGCGCCAGCAGCTTCGATGGGACACTACCCTATGGCTACACCTTC
d_gene: TRBD1; j_gene: TRBJ2-7; abundance: -; v_gene: TRBV27; CDR3aa: CASSSPGGRGYGYEQYF; CDR3nt: TGTGCCAGCAGTTCACCCGGTGGCAGGGGGTATGGCTACGAGCAGTACTTC
d_gene: TRBD1; j_gene: TRBJ2-5; abundance: -; v_gene: TRBV11-3; CDR3aa: CASSNTGVETQYF; CDR3nt: TGTGCCAGCAGTAATACAGGGGTAGAGACCCAGTACTTC
d_gene: TRBD1; j_gene: TRBJ1-2; abundance: -; v_gene: TRBV7-3; CDR3aa: CSSSLTGGFGTGDYGYTF; CDR3nt: TGTTCCAGCAGCTTAACGGGAGGGTTCGGGACAGGGGACTATGGCTACACCTTC
d_gene: -; j_gene: TRBJ1-4; abundance: -; v_gene: TRBV5-1; CDR3aa: CASSLASSTINEKLFF; CDR3nt: TGCGCCAGCAGCTTGGCTTCCAGCACTATCAATGAAAAACTGTTTTTT
d_gene: -; j_gene: TRBJ1-1; abundance: -; v_gene: TRBV5-1; CDR3aa: CASSLTGPTAEAFF; CDR3nt: TGCGCCAGCAGCCTGACAGGCCCGACGGCGGAAGCTTTCTTT
d_gene: TRBD2; j_gene: TRBJ2-1; abundance: -; v_gene: TRBV28; CDR3aa: CASSLLGAGGPSNEQFF; CDR3nt: TGTGCCAGCAGTTTATTGGGGGCGGGAGGCCCAAGCAATGAGCAGTTCTTC
d_gene: -; j_gene: TRBJ2-2; abundance: -; v_gene: TRBV27; CDR3aa: CASSRGWGVNTGELFF; CDR3nt: TGTGCCAGCAGCCGAGGTTGGGGAGTGAACACCGGGGAGCTGTTTTTT
d_gene: TRBD1; j_gene: TRBJ1-4; abundance: -; v_gene: TRBV2; CDR3aa: CASRADRNEKLFF; CDR3nt: TGTGCCAGCAGGGCGGACAGGAATGAAAAACTGTTTTTT
d_gene: -; j_gene: TRBJ1-2; abundance: -; v_gene: TRBV20-1; CDR3aa: CSAGIKYGYTF; CDR3nt: TGCAGTGCTGGCATTAAGTATGGCTACACCTTC
d_gene: TRBD1; j_gene: TRBJ2-5; abundance: -; v_gene: TRBV2; CDR3aa: CASTRTGAETQYF; CDR3nt: TGTGCCAGCACCCGGACAGGGGCAGAGACCCAGTACTTC
d_gene: -; j_gene: TRBJ1-2; abundance: -; v_gene: TRBV30; CDR3aa: CAWSPPQLRGYTF; CDR3nt: TGTGCCTGGAGTCCCCCTCAGTTGAGGGGCTACACCTTC
d_gene: TRBD1; j_gene: TRBJ2-5; abundance: -; v_gene: TRBV5-1; CDR3aa: CASSRGTGRETQYF; CDR3nt: TGCGCCAGCAGCCGAGGGACAGGGCGGGAGACCCAGTACTTC
d_gene: TRBD2; j_gene: TRBJ2-7; abundance: -; v_gene: TRBV5-1; CDR3aa: CASSQTSGTHEQYF; CDR3nt: TGCGCCAGCAGCCAGACTAGCGGGACGCACGAGCAGTACTTC
d_gene: -; j_gene: TRBJ2-3; abundance: -; v_gene: TRBV18; CDR3aa: CASSPSSTDTQYF; CDR3nt: TGTGCCAGCTCACCGTCTAGCACAGATACGCAGTATTTT
d_gene: TRBD1; j_gene: TRBJ2-2; abundance: -; v_gene: TRBV5-5; CDR3aa: CASSLAGQGRTGELFF; CDR3nt: TGTGCCAGCAGCTTGGCGGGACAGGGGCGGACCGGGGAGCTGTTTTTT
d_gene: -; j_gene: TRBJ2-1; abundance: -; v_gene: TRBV6-5; CDR3aa: CASSYSITRGNEQFF; CDR3nt: TGTGCCAGCAGTTACTCGATCACCCGGGGCAATGAGCAGTTCTTC
d_gene: -; j_gene: TRBJ2-7; abundance: -; v_gene: TRBV27; CDR3aa: CASSSPGNRLSYEQYF; CDR3nt: TGTGCCAGCAGTTCCCCCGGGAATCGCTTATCCTACGAGCAGTACTTC
d_gene: TRBD1; j_gene: TRBJ2-1; abundance: -; v_gene: TRBV27; CDR3aa: CASSLRTGWNEQFF; CDR3nt: TGTGCCAGCAGTCTCAGGACAGGGTGGAATGAGCAGTTCTTC
d_gene: TRBD1; j_gene: TRBJ1-6; abundance: -; v_gene: TRBV11-3; CDR3aa: CASSFGTGLSPLHF; CDR3nt: TGTGCCAGCAGCTTTGGGACAGGGCTTTCACCCCTCCACTTT
d_gene: -; j_gene: TRBJ1-2; abundance: -; v_gene: TRBV6-5; CDR3aa: CASSPGSRMNYGYTF; CDR3nt: TGTGCCAGCAGCCCGGGGTCGAGGATGAACTATGGCTACACCTTC
d_gene: -; j_gene: TRBJ1-5; abundance: -; v_gene: TRBV19; CDR3aa: CASSIWGPGSNQPQHF; CDR3nt: TGTGCCAGTAGTATATGGGGCCCCGGGAGCAATCAGCCCCAGCATTTT
d_gene: TRBD1; j_gene: TRBJ1-2; abundance: -; v_gene: TRBV29-1; CDR3aa: CSTTGTGGKYGYTF; CDR3nt: TGCAGCACGACTGGGACAGGGGGAAAGTATGGCTACACCTTC
d_gene: -; j_gene: TRBJ1-5; abundance: -; v_gene: TRBV4-1; CDR3aa: CASSQDGGRYQPQHF; CDR3nt: TGCGCCAGCAGCCAAGATGGGGGCAGATATCAGCCCCAGCATTTT
d_gene: -; j_gene: TRBJ1-4; abundance: few; v_gene: TRBV5-1; CDR3aa: CASSLNRAVSTNEKLFF; CDR3nt: TGCGCCAGCAGCTTAAACAGGGCTGTTTCAACTAATGAAAAACTGTTTTTT
d_gene: TRBD2; j_gene: TRBJ2-7; abundance: -; v_gene: TRBV19; CDR3aa: CASSIGPAGVGEQYF; CDR3nt: TGTGCCAGTAGTATCGGACCAGCGGGAGTGGGCGAGCAGTACTTC